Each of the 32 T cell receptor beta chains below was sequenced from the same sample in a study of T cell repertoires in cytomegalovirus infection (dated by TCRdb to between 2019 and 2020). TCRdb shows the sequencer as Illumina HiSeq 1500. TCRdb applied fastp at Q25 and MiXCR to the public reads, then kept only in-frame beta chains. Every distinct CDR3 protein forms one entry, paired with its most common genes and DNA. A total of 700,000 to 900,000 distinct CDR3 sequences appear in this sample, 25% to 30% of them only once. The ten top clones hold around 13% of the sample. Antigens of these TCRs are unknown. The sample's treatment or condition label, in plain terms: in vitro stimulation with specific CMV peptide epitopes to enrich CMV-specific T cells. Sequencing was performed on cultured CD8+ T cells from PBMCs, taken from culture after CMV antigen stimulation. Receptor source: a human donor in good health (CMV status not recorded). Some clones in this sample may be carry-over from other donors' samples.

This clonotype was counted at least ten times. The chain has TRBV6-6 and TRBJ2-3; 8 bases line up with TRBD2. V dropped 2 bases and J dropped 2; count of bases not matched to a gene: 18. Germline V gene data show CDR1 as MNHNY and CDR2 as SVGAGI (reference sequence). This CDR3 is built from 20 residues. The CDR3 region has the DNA TGTGCCAGCAGTTACAAAGGCCCCCTACTAGCGGCCTTATTCACAGATACGCAGTATTTT. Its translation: CASSYKGPLLAALFTDTQYF.

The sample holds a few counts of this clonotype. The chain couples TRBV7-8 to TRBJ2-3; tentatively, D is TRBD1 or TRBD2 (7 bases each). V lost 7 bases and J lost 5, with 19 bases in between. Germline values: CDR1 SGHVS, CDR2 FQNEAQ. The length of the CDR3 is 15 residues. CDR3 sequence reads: CASTEGRGRGDTQYF. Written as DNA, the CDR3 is TGTGCCAGCACCGAGGGGAGGGGGCGTGGAGATACGCAGTATTTT.

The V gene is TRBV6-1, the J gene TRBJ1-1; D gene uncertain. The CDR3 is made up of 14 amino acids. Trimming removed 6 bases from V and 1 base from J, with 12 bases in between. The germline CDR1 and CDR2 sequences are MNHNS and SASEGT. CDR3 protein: CASSPWTTNTEAFF. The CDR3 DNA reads TGTGCCAGCAGCCCCTGGACGACGAACACTGAAGCTTTCTTT.

The CDR3 region has the DNA TGCGCCAGCAGCCAGCCTGATACCGCCTTGCGCAATGAGCAGTTCTTC. Translated: CASSQPDTALRNEQFF. The chain combines TRBV4-1 with TRBJ2-1; no definite D call. There are 16 residues in the CDR3. The V gene lost 3 bases and the J gene lost 6 bases, with 18 bases spanning the gap. CDR1 and CDR2 (germline): MGHRA, YSYEKL.

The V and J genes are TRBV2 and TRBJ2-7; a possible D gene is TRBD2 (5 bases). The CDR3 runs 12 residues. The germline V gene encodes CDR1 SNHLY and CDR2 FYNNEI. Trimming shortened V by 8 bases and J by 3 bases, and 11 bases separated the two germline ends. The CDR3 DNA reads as TGTGCCAGCGAGATGGGGAGCTACGAGCAGTACGTC. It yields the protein CASEMGSYEQYV.

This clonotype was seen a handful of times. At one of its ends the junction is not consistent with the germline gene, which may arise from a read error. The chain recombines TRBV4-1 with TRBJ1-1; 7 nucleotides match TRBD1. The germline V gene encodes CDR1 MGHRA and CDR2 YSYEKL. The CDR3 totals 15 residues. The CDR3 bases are TGCGCCACCAGCTCGGACAGGTCAATGAACACTGAAGCTTTCTTT. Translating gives CATSSDRSMNTEAFF.

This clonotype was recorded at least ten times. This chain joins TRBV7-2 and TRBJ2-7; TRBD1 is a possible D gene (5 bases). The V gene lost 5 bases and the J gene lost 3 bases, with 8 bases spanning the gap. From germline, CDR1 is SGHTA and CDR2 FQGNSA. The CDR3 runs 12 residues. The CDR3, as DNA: TGTGCCAGCAGCACTCAGGGCTACGAGCAGTACTTC. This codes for CASSTQGYEQYF.

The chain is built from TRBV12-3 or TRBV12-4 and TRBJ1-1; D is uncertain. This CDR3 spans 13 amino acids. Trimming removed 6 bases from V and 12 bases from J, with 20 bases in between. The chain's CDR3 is CASRPGWGLRSFF. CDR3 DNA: TGTGCCAGCAGGCCAGGATGGGGTTTAAGGTCTTTCTTT.

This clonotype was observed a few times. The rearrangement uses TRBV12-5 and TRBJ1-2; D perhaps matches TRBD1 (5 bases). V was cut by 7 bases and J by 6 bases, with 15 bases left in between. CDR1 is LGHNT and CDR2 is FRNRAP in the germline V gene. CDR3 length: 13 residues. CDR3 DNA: TGTGCTAGTGACTACCAGGGTGTCGATGGCTACACCTTC. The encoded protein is CASDYQGVDGYTF.

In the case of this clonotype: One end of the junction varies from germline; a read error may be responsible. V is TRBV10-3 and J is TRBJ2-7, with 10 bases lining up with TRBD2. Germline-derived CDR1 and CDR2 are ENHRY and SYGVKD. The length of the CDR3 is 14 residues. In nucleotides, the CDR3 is TGTGCCATCAGTGAGTCTCAAGGACTAGCGGAGCTGTACTTC. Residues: CAISESQGLAELYF.

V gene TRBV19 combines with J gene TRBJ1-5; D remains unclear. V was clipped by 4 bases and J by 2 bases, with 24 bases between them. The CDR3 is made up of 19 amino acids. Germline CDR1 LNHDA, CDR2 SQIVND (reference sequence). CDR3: CASSNEPLITYYGNQPQHF. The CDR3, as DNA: TGTGCCAGTAGTAATGAGCCTCTAATTACCTATTATGGCAATCAGCCCCAGCATTTT.

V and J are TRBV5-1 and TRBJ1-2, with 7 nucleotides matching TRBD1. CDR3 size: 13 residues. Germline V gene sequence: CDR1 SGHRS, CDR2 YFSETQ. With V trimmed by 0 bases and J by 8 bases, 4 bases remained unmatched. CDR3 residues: CASSLEQGGGYTF. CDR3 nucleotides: TGCGCCAGCAGCTTGGAGCAGGGGGGCGGCTACACCTTC.

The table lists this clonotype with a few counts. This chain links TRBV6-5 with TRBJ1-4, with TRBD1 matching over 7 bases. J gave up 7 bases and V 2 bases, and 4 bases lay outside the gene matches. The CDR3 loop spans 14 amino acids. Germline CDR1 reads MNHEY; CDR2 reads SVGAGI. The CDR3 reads CASSYVQGPEKLFF. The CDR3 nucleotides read TGTGCCAGCAGTTACGTACAGGGGCCTGAAAAACTGTTTTTT.

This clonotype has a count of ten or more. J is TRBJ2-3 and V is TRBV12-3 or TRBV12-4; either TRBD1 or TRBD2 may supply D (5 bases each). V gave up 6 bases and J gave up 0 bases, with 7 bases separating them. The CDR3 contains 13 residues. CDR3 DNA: TGTGCCAGCAGCTGGGGGAGCACAGATACGCAGTATTTT. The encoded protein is CASSWGSTDTQYF.

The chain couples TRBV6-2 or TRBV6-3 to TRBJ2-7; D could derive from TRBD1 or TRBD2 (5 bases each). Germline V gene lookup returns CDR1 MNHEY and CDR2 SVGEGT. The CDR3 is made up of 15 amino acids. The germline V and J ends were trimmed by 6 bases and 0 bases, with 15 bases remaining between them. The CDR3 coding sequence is TGTGCCAGCAGCTCCGGGACCGACACCTCCTACGAGCAGTACGTC. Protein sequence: CASSSGTDTSYEQYV.

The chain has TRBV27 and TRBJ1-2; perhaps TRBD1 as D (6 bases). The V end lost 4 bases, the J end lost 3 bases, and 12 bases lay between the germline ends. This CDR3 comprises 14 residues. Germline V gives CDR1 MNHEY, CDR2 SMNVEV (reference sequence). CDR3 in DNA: TGTGCCAGCAGTTCGGCAGGGGCTTACTATGGCTACACCTTC. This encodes CASSSAGAYYGYTF.

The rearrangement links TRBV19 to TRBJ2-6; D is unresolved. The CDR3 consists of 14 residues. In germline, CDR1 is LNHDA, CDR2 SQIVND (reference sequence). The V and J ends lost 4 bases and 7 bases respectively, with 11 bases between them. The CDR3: CASSRDLGANVLTF. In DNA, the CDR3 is TGTGCCAGTAGTAGGGATCTCGGTGCCAACGTCCTGACTTTC.

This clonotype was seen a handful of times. The CDR3 DNA reads TGTGCCAGCAGTTTAGTCGGGGGGTTTGATACGCAGTATTTT. This gives the protein CASSLVGGFDTQYF. The J gene is TRBJ2-3, the V gene TRBV27, with 7 positions matching TRBD2. CDR1 and CDR2 (germline): MNHEY, SMNVEV (reference sequence). The CDR3 is 14 amino acids. The trim removed 2 bases at V and 6 bases at J, leaving 5 bases unmatched.

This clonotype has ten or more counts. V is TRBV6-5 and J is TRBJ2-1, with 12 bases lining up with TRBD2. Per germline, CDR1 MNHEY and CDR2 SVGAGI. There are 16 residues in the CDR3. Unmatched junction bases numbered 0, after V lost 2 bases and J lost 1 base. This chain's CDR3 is CASSYGLAGSYNEQFF. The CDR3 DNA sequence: TGTGCCAGCAGTTACGGACTAGCGGGGTCCTACAATGAGCAGTTCTTC.

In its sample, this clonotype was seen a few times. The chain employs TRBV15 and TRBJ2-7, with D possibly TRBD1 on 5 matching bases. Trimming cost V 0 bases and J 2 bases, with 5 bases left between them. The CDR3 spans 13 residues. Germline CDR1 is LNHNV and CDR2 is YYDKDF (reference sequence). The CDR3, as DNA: TGTGCCACCAGCAGAGAGGGGCCCTACGAGCAGTACGTC. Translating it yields CATSREGPYEQYV.

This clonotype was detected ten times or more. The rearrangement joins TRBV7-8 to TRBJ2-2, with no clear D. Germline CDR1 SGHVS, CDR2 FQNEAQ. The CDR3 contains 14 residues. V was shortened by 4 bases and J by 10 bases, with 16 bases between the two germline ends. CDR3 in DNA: TGTGCCAGCAGCTCCGCTTACCGTACTGAGGAGCTGTTTTTT. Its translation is CASSSAYRTEELFF.

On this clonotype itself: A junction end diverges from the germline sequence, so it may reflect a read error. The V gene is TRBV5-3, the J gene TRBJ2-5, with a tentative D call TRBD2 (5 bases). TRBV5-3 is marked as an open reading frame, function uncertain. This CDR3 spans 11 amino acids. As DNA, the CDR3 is TGTGCCAGCAGCTTGTCCGGACTCCGGCACTTC. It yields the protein CASSLSGLRHF.

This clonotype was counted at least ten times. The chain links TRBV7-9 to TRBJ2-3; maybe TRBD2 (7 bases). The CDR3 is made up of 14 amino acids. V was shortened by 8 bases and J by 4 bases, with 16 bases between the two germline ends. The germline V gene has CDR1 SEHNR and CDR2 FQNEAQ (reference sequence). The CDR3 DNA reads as TGTGCCAGCGAACCTACAGGGAGGGCAGATACGCAGTATTTT. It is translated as CASEPTGRADTQYF. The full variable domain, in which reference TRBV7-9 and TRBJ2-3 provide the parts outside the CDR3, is DTGVSQNPRHKITKRGQNVTFRCDPISEHNRLYWYRQTLGQGPEFLTYFQNEAQLEKSRLLSDRFSAERPKGSFSTLEIQRTEQGDSAMYLCASEPTGRADTQYFGPGTRLTVL.

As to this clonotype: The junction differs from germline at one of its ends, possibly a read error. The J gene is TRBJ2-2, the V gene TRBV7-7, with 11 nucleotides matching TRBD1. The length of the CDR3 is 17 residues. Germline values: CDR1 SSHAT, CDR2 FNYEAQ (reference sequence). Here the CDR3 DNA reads TGTGCTAGCAGCGTAGAGGACAGGGGGCCGAACACCGGGGAGCTGTTTTTT. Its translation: CASSVEDRGPNTGELFF.

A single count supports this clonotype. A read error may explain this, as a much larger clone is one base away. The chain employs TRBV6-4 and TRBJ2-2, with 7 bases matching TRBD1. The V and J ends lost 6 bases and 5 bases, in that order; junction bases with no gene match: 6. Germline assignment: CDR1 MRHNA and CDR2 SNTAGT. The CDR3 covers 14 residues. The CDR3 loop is CASSLQGWTGELFF. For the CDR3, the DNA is TGTGCCAGCAGCCTACAGGGGTGGACCGGGGAGCTGTTTTTT.

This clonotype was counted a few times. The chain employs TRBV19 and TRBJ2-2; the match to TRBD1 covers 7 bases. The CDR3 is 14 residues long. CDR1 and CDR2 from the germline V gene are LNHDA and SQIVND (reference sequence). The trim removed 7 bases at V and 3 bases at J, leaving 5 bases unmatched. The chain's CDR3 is CASTTGDDTGELFF. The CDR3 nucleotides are TGTGCCAGTACTACAGGGGATGACACCGGGGAGCTGTTTTTT.

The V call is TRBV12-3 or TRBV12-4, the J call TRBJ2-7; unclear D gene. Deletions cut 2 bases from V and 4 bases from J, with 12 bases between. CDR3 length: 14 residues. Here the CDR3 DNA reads TGTGCCAGCAGTTTATCGGTAGGGTTGTACGAGCAGTACGTC. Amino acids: CASSLSVGLYEQYV.

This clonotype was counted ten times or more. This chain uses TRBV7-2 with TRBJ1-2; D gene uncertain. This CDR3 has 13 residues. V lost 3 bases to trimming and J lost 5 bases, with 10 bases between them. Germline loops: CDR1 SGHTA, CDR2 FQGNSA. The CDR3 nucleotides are TGTGCCAGCAGCTTTTTAACCGGTTATGGCTACACCTTC. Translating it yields CASSFLTGYGYTF.

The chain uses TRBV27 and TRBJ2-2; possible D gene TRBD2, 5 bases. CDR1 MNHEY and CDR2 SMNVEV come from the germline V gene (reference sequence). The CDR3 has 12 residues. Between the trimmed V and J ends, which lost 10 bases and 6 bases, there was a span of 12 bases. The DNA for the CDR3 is TGTGCCACCTCACTAGGATCCGGGGAGCTGTTTTTT. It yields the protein CATSLGSGELFF.

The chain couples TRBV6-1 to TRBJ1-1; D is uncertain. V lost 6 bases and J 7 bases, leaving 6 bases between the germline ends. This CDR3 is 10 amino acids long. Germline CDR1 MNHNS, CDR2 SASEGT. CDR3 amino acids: CASSADEAFF. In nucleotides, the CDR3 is TGTGCCAGCAGCGCTGATGAAGCTTTCTTT.

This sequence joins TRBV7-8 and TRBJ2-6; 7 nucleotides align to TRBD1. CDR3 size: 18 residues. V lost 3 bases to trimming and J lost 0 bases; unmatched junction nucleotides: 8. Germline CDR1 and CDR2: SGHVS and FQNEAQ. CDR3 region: CASSFRQGPRSGANVLTF. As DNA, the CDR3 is TGTGCCAGCAGCTTCCGACAGGGTCCCCGCTCTGGGGCCAACGTCCTGACTTTC.

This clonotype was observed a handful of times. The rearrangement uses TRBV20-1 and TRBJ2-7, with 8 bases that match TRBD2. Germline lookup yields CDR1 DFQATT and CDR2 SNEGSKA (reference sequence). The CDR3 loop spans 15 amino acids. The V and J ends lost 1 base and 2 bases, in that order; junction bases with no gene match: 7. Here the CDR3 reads CSARVAGGLTYEQYF. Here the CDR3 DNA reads TGCAGTGCTAGAGTTGCGGGGGGTCTAACCTACGAGCAGTACTTC.